Each of the 7 T cell receptor beta chains below was sequenced from the same sample in a study of post-analysis software for immune sequencing data (dated by TCRdb to the mid-2010s). General study outcomes and caveats: Significantly higher frequencies in patients than in controls were found for a handful of TRBV segments, including TRBV5-6, TRBV5-1 and TRBV20-1.

The antigens of these receptors remain unknown. Preparation of the library involved PCR. TCRdb records Illumina HiSeq 2500 as the sequencer. To reduce PCR and sequencing biases, unique molecular identifiers were incorporated into the TCR beta cDNA libraries. TCRdb's own reprocessing of the public reads used fastp at Q25 and MiXCR and kept productive beta chains. Entries that share a CDR3 protein sequence are merged under the most common genes and DNA. This sample has hundreds of thousands of distinct CDR3 sequences in its table, and roughly three fifths of those were observed once. The ten largest account for about 10% of the sample. Material for sequencing was blood. All receptors come from a girl aged 2-15 years with multiple sclerosis.

The chain joins TRBV11-2 to TRBJ1-1; a weak D match, TRBD1 (5 bases). This CDR3 spans 12 amino acids. The V end lost 5 bases, the J end lost 3 bases, and 7 bases lay between the germline ends. Germline V gives CDR1 SGHAT, CDR2 FQNNGV. CDR3 sequence (DNA): TGTGCCAGCAGCGTGGGGGACACTGAAGCTTTCTTT. Encoded protein: CASSVGDTEAFF.

This sequence joins TRBV29-1 and TRBJ1-5; TRBD1 matches 8 bases. This CDR3 has 13 residues. J lost 6 bases, V lost 7 bases, and 8 bases had no gene match. Germline-derived CDR1 and CDR2 are SQVTM and ANQGSEA. The CDR3 coding sequence is TGCAGCGCAGGACAGGGAAAAAGTCAGCCCCAGCATTTT. The encoded protein is CSAGQGKSQPQHF.

The rearrangement joins TRBV5-8 to TRBJ2-7, with D tentatively TRBD1 or TRBD2 (5 bases each). The ends were cut back, 5 bases at V and 0 bases at J, with 15 bases in the middle. This CDR3 region has 15 residues. The germline V gene encodes CDR1 SGHTS and CDR2 YDEGEE. The CDR3 DNA follows: TGTGCCAGCAGTTGGGACCACACTTCCTCCTACGAGCAGTACTTC. As protein: CASSWDHTSSYEQYF.

The chain is built from TRBV7-4 and TRBJ2-3; possibly TRBD2 for D (6 bases). This CDR3 has 18 residues. Germline CDR1 is SGHVT and CDR2 is SQSDAQ. V dropped 1 base and J dropped 5 bases, with 22 bases sitting between them. The CDR3 nucleotides read TGTGCCAGCAGCTTAGTAGTCAAAAGGAGGGAGGAACGAGATACGCAGTATTTT. Amino acid sequence: CASSLVVKRREERDTQYF.

The chain is built from TRBV12-3 or TRBV12-4 and TRBJ2-7, with TRBD1 matching 7 bases. The CDR3 length is 14 residues. V was clipped by 3 bases and J by 2 bases; unmatched bases: 4. CDR3 nucleotides: TGTGCCAGCAGTTTCCGGGACAGAACCTACGAGCAGTACTTC. Amino acids: CASSFRDRTYEQYF.

The chain recombines TRBV5-5 with TRBJ2-5, with 9 bases fitting TRBD1. The J call may be wrong; the DNA end is better matched by TRBJ2-7. There are 14 residues in the CDR3. Germline CDR1 and CDR2: SGHKS and YYEKEE (reference sequence). CDR3 amino acids: CASSLVGQGGEQYF. DNA for the CDR3: TGTGCCAGCAGCTTGGTGGGACAGGGTGGCGAGCAGTACTTC.

This rearrangement joins TRBV4-2 to TRBJ1-2, with a weak D call TRBD1 (6 bases). The CDR3 covers 13 residues. From germline, CDR1 is LGHNA and CDR2 YNFKEQ. V was pared by 3 bases and J by 4 bases, with 9 bases between. The CDR3 here is CASSQEDSYGYTF. CDR3 DNA sequence: TGTGCCAGCAGCCAGGAGGACAGCTATGGCTACACCTTC.